This T cell receptor beta chain originates from a study of blood T cells in healthy people across ages. Each donor had around 11 milliliters of peripheral blood drawn. Isolation of PBMCs gave at least 7 million cells per sample. This CDR3 region has 15 residues. V lost 6 bases to trimming and J lost 1 base, with 15 bases between them. With a J-beta primer mix and a sample-barcoded 5' primer, a second PCR ran about 7 to 12 cycles. Sequencing recovered at least 2.5 million CDR3-containing paired-end reads from each sample. TCRdb itself ran the 5' RACE reads through MiXCR, one entry per CDR3 protein. The sample yields fewer than 2 million distinct CDR3 sequences, about two fifths seen once.

The TCR comes from a human donor in good health. The genes are TRBV12-3 or TRBV12-4 and TRBJ1-2; D unresolved. The sample comprised blood. CDR3 region: CASRPAGWGNYGYTF. Here the CDR3 DNA reads TGTGCCAGCAGGCCGGCGGGGTGGGGTAACTATGGCTACACCTTC.